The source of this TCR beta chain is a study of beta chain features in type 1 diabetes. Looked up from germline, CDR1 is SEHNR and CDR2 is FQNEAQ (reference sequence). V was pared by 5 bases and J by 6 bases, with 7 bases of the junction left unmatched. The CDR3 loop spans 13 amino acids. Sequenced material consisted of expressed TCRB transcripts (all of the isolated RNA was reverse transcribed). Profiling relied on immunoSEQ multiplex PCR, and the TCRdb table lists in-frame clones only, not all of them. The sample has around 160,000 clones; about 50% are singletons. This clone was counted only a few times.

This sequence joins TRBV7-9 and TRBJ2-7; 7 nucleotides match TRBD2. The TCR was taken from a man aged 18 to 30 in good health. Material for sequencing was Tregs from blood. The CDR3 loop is CASSIMGEGEQYF. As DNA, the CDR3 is TGTGCCAGCAGCATTATGGGGGAGGGCGAGCAGTACTTC.